This TCR beta chain was documented in a study of blood T cell repertoires in COVID-19. As for the study in general: Samples came from the United States, Italy and Spain, spanning acute and convalescent COVID-19.

Germline values: CDR1 SGHAT, CDR2 FQNNGV. The CDR3 contains 15 residues. Trimming took off 2 bases at V and 0 bases at J, with 7 bases between the two ends. TCRdb keeps only in-frame clones here, not all; method: immunoSEQ multiplex PCR. The sample holds approximately 200,000 clones; about nine tenths are singletons and the top ten take roughly 2.6%. The chain recombines TRBV11-2 with TRBJ1-4; D not certain. Sequencing was carried out using peripheral blood. This TCR derives from a man aged 25 to 40 with COVID-19, enrolled during active disease. The CDR3 sequence: CASSLSTATNEKLFF. In DNA form, the CDR3 reads TGTGCCAGCAGCTTAAGTACTGCAACTAATGAAAAACTGTTTTTT.